These T cell receptor beta chains were read from a single sample in a study of T cells after yellow fever vaccination. TCRdb ran MiXCR on the 5' RACE reads and lists one entry per CDR3 protein. The data show about 300,000 distinct CDR3 sequences, roughly 8.7% seen once. This material consisted of CD4+ T cells sorted from PBMCs, taken 5 days after the yellow fever booster vaccination. The receptor source for this set is a man aged 18 to 29 who received the YFV17D yellow fever vaccine. Both conserved end residues are part of each CDR3. D genes are given only for firm matches. Clone size is given for some rows only: seen once, a few or many times, or a class if the clone is expanded.

J gene: TRBJ1-2; clone size: many; V gene: TRBV10-3; D gene: TRBD1; CDR3 DNA: TGTGCCATCATGGGACAGGCGAAGGACTATGGCTACACCTTC; CDR3 protein: CAIMGQAKDYGYTF
J gene: TRBJ2-1; clone size: .; V gene: TRBV3-1; D gene: TRBD1; CDR3 DNA: TGTGCCAGCAGCCAAGGGACAGGGACCTACAATGAGCAGTTCTTC; CDR3 protein: CASSQGTGTYNEQFF
J gene: TRBJ1-5; clone size: .; V gene: TRBV18; D gene: .; CDR3 DNA: TGTGCCAGCTCACTGACAGTAAGCAATCAGCCCCAGCATTTT; CDR3 protein: CASSLTVSNQPQHF
J gene: TRBJ2-3; clone size: many; V gene: TRBV9; D gene: .; CDR3 DNA: TGTGCCAGCAGCGGCCCCGACCCGAGGGCAGATACGCAGTATTTT; CDR3 protein: CASSGPDPRADTQYF
J gene: TRBJ1-5; clone size: .; V gene: TRBV20-1; D gene: .; CDR3 DNA: TGCAGTGCCCATATATCAGGGCCCCAGCATTTT; CDR3 protein: CSAHISGPQHF
J gene: TRBJ2-5; clone size: .; V gene: TRBV19; D gene: TRBD1; CDR3 DNA: TGTGCCAGTAGTATTGGGGACAGGAGAAAGACCCAGTACTTC; CDR3 protein: CASSIGDRRKTQYF
J gene: TRBJ2-1; clone size: few; V gene: TRBV11-2; D gene: .; CDR3 DNA: TGTGCCAGCAGCCCCTACGGGGCCCAGGGGAACAATGAGCAGTTCTTC; CDR3 protein: CASSPYGAQGNNEQFF
J gene: TRBJ2-2; clone size: few; V gene: TRBV6-1; D gene: .; CDR3 DNA: TGTGCCAGCAGGGGTTCCGCGAACACCGGGGAGCTGTTTTTT; CDR3 protein: CASRGSANTGELFF
J gene: TRBJ1-2; clone size: few; V gene: TRBV5-1; D gene: .; CDR3 DNA: TGCGCCAGCAGCTTGGCCGGGGCCAGGGCTAACTATGGCTACACCTTC; CDR3 protein: CASSLAGARANYGYTF
J gene: TRBJ2-5; clone size: many; V gene: TRBV4-1; D gene: TRBD1; CDR3 DNA: TGCGCCAGCAGCCAAGGCCGGACAGGGAAACGAGAGACCCAGTACTTC; CDR3 protein: CASSQGRTGKRETQYF
J gene: TRBJ1-4; clone size: .; V gene: TRBV4-3; D gene: .; CDR3 DNA: TGCGCCAGCAGCCAACAGAGACAGGCGATGGCTAATGAAAAACTGTTTTTT; CDR3 protein: CASSQQRQAMANEKLFF
J gene: TRBJ2-2; clone size: .; V gene: TRBV4-1; D gene: TRBD2; CDR3 DNA: TGCGCCAGCAGCCCCCGACTAGCGGGGGCCTGGGAGCTGTTTTTT; CDR3 protein: CASSPRLAGAWELFF
J gene: TRBJ2-7; clone size: .; V gene: TRBV20-1; D gene: .; CDR3 DNA: TGCAGTGCTAGACTCCGGACTTCGGAGGGGGAGCAGTACTTC; CDR3 protein: CSARLRTSEGEQYF
J gene: TRBJ1-4; clone size: few; V gene: TRBV30; D gene: .; CDR3 DNA: TGTGCCTGGAGTACAGGGTTTGAAGAAAAACTGTTTTTT; CDR3 protein: CAWSTGFEEKLFF
J gene: TRBJ2-5; clone size: many; V gene: TRBV3-1; D gene: TRBD2; CDR3 DNA: TGTGCCAGCAGCCGGAGCGGGGGCGAGACCCAGTACTTC; CDR3 protein: CASSRSGGETQYF
J gene: TRBJ1-2; clone size: few; V gene: TRBV5-1; D gene: .; CDR3 DNA: TGCGCCAGCAGCCCGCTGGAAGAAAACTATGGCTACACCTTC; CDR3 protein: CASSPLEENYGYTF
J gene: TRBJ2-7; clone size: .; V gene: TRBV5-1; D gene: .; CDR3 DNA: TGCGCCAGCAGCTTGGAGCCTCAACTAAACTACGAGCAGTACTTC; CDR3 protein: CASSLEPQLNYEQYF
J gene: TRBJ1-5; clone size: .; V gene: TRBV12-3/TRBV12-4; D gene: .; CDR3 DNA: TGTGCCAGCAGTACCCGGACACTTAGCAATCAGCCCCAGCATTTT; CDR3 protein: CASSTRTLSNQPQHF
J gene: TRBJ2-3; clone size: .; V gene: TRBV4-3; D gene: .; CDR3 DNA: TGCGCCAGCAGCCAAGATTCGGCCGGGGCGAGCACAGATACGCAGTATTTT; CDR3 protein: CASSQDSAGASTDTQYF
J gene: TRBJ1-5; clone size: few; V gene: TRBV10-3; D gene: .; CDR3 DNA: TGTGCCATCAGTGAGTCTGGGGGGGAGTATAGCAATCAGCCCCAGCATTTT; CDR3 protein: CAISESGGEYSNQPQHF
J gene: TRBJ1-5; clone size: few; V gene: TRBV12-3/TRBV12-4; D gene: .; CDR3 DNA: TGTGCCAGCAGTTTACGGGAGAGTCAGCCCCAGCATTTT; CDR3 protein: CASSLRESQPQHF
J gene: TRBJ1-5; clone size: many; V gene: TRBV12-3/TRBV12-4; D gene: .; CDR3 DNA: TGTGCCAGCAGTCCCTTGGGTCAGCCCCAGCATTTT; CDR3 protein: CASSPLGQPQHF
J gene: TRBJ1-6; clone size: .; V gene: TRBV5-1; D gene: .; CDR3 DNA: TGCGCCAGCATGGGGGGGGAGAATTCACCCCTCCACTTT; CDR3 protein: CASMGGENSPLHF
J gene: TRBJ1-3; clone size: .; V gene: TRBV4-3; D gene: .; CDR3 DNA: TGCGCCAGCAGCCAAGATCGACGGCCTGGAAACACCATATATTTT; CDR3 protein: CASSQDRRPGNTIYF
J gene: TRBJ2-1; clone size: few; V gene: TRBV20-1; D gene: TRBD2; CDR3 DNA: TGCAGTGCCCCTCACCGGGGGGGCGGGGGGAATGAGCAGTTCTTC; CDR3 protein: CSAPHRGGGGNEQFF
J gene: TRBJ1-2; clone size: .; V gene: TRBV5-1; D gene: TRBD1; CDR3 DNA: TGCGCCAGCAGCCTTGCTGGACAGGGCCACTATGGCTACACCTTC; CDR3 protein: CASSLAGQGHYGYTF
J gene: TRBJ2-1; clone size: many; V gene: TRBV7-3; D gene: .; CDR3 DNA: TGTGCCAGCAGCTTAACGGAAGGGGAGCAGTTCTTC; CDR3 protein: CASSLTEGEQFF
J gene: TRBJ1-2; clone size: .; V gene: TRBV6-2/TRBV6-3; D gene: .; CDR3 DNA: TGTGCCAGCAGTTACAACAGTTACTATGGCTACACCTTC; CDR3 protein: CASSYNSYYGYTF
J gene: TRBJ2-1; clone size: few; V gene: TRBV7-9; D gene: TRBD2; CDR3 DNA: TGTGCCAGCAGCCCCGGACTAGCGGGGGTGACCCCCTACAATGAGCAGTTCTTC; CDR3 protein: CASSPGLAGVTPYNEQFF
J gene: TRBJ2-2; clone size: few; V gene: TRBV7-3; D gene: .; CDR3 DNA: TGTGCCAGCAGTCGCGGGTATGGGGCCGGGGAGCTGTTTTTT; CDR3 protein: CASSRGYGAGELFF
J gene: TRBJ2-1; clone size: many; V gene: TRBV7-3; D gene: TRBD2; CDR3 DNA: TGTGCCAGCAGCTTTGGTCTAGCGGGGTCCAATGAGCAGTTCTTC; CDR3 protein: CASSFGLAGSNEQFF
J gene: TRBJ1-6; clone size: .; V gene: TRBV12-3/TRBV12-4; D gene: .; CDR3 DNA: TGTGCCAGCAGCAATACAGGGTCGGGGAATTCACCCCTCCACTTT; CDR3 protein: CASSNTGSGNSPLHF
J gene: TRBJ2-3; clone size: many; V gene: TRBV9; D gene: .; CDR3 DNA: TGTGCCAGCAGCGTAGCTTGGGGGCGCACAGATACGCAGTATTTT; CDR3 protein: CASSVAWGRTDTQYF
J gene: TRBJ2-1; clone size: many; V gene: TRBV6-2/TRBV6-3; D gene: .; CDR3 DNA: TGTGCCAGCAGTTACTCGACCCCCCCTCGGAATGAGCAGTTCTTC; CDR3 protein: CASSYSTPPRNEQFF
J gene: TRBJ2-5; clone size: few; V gene: TRBV2; D gene: .; CDR3 DNA: TGTGCCAGCAGCGCCGGGGCAGAGACCCAGTACTTC; CDR3 protein: CASSAGAETQYF
J gene: TRBJ2-2; clone size: .; V gene: TRBV4-3; D gene: TRBD1; CDR3 DNA: TGCGCCAGCAGCCTACAGGGGGCTCGGGCCGGGGAGCTGTTTTTT; CDR3 protein: CASSLQGARAGELFF
J gene: TRBJ2-2; clone size: .; V gene: TRBV6-6; D gene: .; CDR3 DNA: TGTGCCCTCCGACAAGGGCGAGACACCGGGGAGCTGTTTTTT; CDR3 protein: CALRQGRDTGELFF
J gene: TRBJ1-3; clone size: few; V gene: TRBV12-3/TRBV12-4; D gene: TRBD1; CDR3 DNA: TGTGCCAGCAGCATAGGGGGCCCTGGAAACACCATATATTTT; CDR3 protein: CASSIGGPGNTIYF
J gene: TRBJ1-2; clone size: many; V gene: TRBV10-3; D gene: TRBD1; CDR3 DNA: TGTGCCAGTGGGAGGGGGCTCGACTATGGCTACACCTTC; CDR3 protein: CASGRGLDYGYTF
J gene: TRBJ2-3; clone size: few; V gene: TRBV19; D gene: TRBD2; CDR3 DNA: TGTGCCACGTCACTAGCGGACAGAACAGATACGCAGTATTTT; CDR3 protein: CATSLADRTDTQYF
J gene: TRBJ2-1; clone size: many; V gene: TRBV12-3/TRBV12-4; D gene: .; CDR3 DNA: TGTGCCAGCAGTCAAGGGGGCGGGGGCGCACAAAATGAGCAGTTCTTC; CDR3 protein: CASSQGGGGAQNEQFF
J gene: TRBJ1-1; clone size: .; V gene: TRBV5-1; D gene: .; CDR3 DNA: TGCGCCAGCAGCCCAGCGACAGGAGCCTACATGAACACTGAAGCTTTCTTT; CDR3 protein: CASSPATGAYMNTEAFF
J gene: TRBJ1-1; clone size: few; V gene: TRBV10-3; D gene: .; CDR3 DNA: TGTGCCATCAGTGAGTCATGGACTGAAGCTTTCTTT; CDR3 protein: CAISESWTEAFF
J gene: TRBJ2-2; clone size: many; V gene: TRBV9; D gene: .; CDR3 DNA: TGTGCCAGCAGGGGGAGACAGGCGGGGACCGGGGAGCTGTTTTTT; CDR3 protein: CASRGRQAGTGELFF
J gene: TRBJ2-2; clone size: many; V gene: TRBV7-6; D gene: .; CDR3 DNA: TGTGCCAGCAGCTCCTCGAGGGGGAACACCGGGGAGCTGTTTTTT; CDR3 protein: CASSSSRGNTGELFF